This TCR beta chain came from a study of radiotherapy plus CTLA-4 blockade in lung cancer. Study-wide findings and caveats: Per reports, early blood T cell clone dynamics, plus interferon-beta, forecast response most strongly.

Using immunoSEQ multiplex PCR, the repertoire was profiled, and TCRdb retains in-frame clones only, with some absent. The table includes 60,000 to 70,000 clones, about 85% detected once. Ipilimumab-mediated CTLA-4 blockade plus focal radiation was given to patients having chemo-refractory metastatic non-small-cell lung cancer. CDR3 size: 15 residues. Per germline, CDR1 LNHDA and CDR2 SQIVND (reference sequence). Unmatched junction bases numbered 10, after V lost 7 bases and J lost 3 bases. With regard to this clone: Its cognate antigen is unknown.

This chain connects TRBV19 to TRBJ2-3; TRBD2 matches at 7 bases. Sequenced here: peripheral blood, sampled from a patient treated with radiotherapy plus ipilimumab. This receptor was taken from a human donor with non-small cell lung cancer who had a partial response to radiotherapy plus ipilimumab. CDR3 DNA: TGTGCCAGTACCCCCACGGGAGGTTGGACAGATACGCAGTATTTT. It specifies CASTPTGGWTDTQYF. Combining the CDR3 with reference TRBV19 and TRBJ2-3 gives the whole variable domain DGGITQSPKYLFRKEGQNVTLSCEQNLNHDAMYWYRQDPGQGLRLIYYSQIVNDFQKGDIAEGYSVSREKKESFPLTVTSAQKNPTAFYLCASTPTGGWTDTQYFGPGTRLTVL.